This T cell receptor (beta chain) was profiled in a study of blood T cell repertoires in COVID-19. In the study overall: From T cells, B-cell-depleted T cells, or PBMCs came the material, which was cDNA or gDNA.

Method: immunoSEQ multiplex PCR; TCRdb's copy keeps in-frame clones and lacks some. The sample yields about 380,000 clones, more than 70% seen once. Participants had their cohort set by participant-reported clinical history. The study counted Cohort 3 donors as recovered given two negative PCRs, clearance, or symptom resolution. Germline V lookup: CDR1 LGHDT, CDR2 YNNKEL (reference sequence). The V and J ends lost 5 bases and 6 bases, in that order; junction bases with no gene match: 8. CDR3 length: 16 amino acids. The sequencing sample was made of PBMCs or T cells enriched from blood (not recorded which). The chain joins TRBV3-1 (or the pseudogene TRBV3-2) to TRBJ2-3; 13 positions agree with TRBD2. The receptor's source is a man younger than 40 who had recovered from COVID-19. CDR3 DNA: TGTGCCAGCAGCTACTTAGGACTAGCGGGGGAGGATACGCAGTATTTT. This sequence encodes CASSYLGLAGEDTQYF.